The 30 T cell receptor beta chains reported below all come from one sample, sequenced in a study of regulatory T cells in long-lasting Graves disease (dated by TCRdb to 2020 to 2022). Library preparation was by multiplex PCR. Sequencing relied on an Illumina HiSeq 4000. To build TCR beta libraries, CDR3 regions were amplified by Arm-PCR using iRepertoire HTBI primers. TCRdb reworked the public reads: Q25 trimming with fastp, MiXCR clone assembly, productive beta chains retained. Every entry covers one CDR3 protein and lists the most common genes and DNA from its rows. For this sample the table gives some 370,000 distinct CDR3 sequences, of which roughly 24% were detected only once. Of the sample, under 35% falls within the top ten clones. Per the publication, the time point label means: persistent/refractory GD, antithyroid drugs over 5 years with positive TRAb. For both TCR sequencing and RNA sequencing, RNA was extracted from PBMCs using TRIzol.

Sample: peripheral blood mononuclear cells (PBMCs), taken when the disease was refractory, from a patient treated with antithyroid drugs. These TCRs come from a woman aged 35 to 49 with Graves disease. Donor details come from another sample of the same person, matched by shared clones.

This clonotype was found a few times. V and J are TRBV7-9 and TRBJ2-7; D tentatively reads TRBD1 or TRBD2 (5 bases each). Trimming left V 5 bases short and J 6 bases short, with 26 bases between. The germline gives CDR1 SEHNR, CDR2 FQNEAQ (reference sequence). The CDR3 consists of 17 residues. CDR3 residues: CASSQTLGAGAGREQYF. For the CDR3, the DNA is TGTGCCAGCAGCCAAACTTTAGGGGCCGGCGCGGGCCGCGAGCAGTACTTC.

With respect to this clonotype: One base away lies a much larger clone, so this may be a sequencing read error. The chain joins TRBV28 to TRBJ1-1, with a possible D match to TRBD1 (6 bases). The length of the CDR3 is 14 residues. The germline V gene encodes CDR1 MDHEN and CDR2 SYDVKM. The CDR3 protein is CACRLDSFYTEAFF. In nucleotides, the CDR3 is TGTGCCTGCAGACTGGACAGCTTTTACACTGAAGCTTTCTTT.

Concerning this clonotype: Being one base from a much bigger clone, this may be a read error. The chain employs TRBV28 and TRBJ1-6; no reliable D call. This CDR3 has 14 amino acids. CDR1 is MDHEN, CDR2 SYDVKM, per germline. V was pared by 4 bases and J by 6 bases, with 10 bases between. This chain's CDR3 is CASSSRGGNSPLHF. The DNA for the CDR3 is TGTGCCAGCAGTTCTCGGGGAGGTAATTCACCCCTCCACTTT.

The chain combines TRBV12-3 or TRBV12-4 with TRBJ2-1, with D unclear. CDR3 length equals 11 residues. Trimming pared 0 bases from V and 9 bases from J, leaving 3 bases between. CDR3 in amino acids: CASSLAPEQFF. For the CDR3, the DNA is TGTGCCAGCAGTTTAGCTCCTGAGCAGTTCTTC.

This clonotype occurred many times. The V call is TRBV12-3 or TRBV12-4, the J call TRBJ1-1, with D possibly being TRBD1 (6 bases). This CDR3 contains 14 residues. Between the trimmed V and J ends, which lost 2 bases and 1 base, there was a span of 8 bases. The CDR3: CASSLRQANTEAFF. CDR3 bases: TGTGCCAGCAGTTTAAGACAGGCGAACACTGAAGCTTTCTTT.

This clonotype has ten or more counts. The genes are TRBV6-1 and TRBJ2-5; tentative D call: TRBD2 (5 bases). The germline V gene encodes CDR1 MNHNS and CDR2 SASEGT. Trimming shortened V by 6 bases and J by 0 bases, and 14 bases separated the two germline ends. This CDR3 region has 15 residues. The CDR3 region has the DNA TGTGCCAGCAGGCCTCGGGGTAGCCACCAAGAGACCCAGTACTTC. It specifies CASRPRGSHQETQYF.

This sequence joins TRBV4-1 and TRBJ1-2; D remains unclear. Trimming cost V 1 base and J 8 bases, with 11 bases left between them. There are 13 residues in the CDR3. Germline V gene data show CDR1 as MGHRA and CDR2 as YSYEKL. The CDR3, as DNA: TGCGCCAGCAGCCAAGTTTCGGGGATAGGCTACACCTTC. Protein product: CASSQVSGIGYTF.

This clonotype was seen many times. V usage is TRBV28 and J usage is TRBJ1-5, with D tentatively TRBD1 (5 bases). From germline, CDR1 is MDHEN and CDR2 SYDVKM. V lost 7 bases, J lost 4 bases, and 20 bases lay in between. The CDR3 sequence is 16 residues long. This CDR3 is CASTSLEAGGNQPQHF. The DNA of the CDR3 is TGTGCCAGCACGTCCCTTGAGGCTGGGGGGAATCAGCCCCAGCATTTT.

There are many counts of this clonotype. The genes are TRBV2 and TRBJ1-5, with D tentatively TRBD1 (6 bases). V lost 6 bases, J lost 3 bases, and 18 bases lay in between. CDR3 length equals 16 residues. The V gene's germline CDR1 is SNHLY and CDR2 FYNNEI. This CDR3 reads CASSFNGQGNNQPQHF. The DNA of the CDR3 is TGTGCCAGCAGCTTCAATGGCCAGGGGAACAATCAGCCCCAGCATTTT.

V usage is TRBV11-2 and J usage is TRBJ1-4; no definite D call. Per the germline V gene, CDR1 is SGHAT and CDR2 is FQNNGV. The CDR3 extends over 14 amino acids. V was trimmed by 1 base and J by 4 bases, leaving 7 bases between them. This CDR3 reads CASSLGHFNEKLFF. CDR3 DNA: TGTGCCAGCAGCTTAGGTCACTTTAATGAAAAACTGTTTTTT. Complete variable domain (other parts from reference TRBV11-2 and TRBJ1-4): EAGVAQSPRYKIIEKRQSVAFWCNPISGHATLYWYQQILGQGPKLLIQFQNNGVVDDSQLPKDRFSAERLKGVDSTLKIQPAKLEDSAVYLCASSLGHFNEKLFFGSGTQLSVL.

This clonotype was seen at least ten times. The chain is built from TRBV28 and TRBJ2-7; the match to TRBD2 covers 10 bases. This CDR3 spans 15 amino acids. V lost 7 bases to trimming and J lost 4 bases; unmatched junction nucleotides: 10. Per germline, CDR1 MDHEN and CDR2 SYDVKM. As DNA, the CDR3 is TGTGCCAGCACCCTAGGGGCTAGCGGGAGTTACGAGCAGTACTTC. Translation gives CASTLGASGSYEQYF. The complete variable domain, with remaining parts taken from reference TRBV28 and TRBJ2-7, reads DVKVTQSSRYLVKRTGEKVFLECVQDMDHENMFWYRQDPGLGLRLIYFSYDVKMKEKGDIPEGYSVSREKKERFSLILESASTNQTSMYLCASTLGASGSYEQYFGPGTRLTVT.

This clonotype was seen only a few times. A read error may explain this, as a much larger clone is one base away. This CDR3 is CASSFPEAQYF. The CDR3 DNA follows: TGTGCCAGCAGCTTTCCAGAGGCCCAGTACTTC. V is TRBV6-2 or TRBV6-3 and J is TRBJ2-5; D is ambiguous. Germline assignment: CDR1 MNHEY and CDR2 SVGEGT. CDR3 length equals 11 residues.

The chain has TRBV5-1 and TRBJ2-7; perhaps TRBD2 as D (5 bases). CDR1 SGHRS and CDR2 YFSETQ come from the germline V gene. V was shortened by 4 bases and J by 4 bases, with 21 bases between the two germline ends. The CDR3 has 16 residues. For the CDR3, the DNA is TGCGCCAGCAGCCAGAAATTATTTCGGGAACCTTACGAGCAGTACTTC. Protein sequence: CASSQKLFREPYEQYF.

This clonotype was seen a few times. The CDR3 coding sequence is TGTGCCAGCAGTCCACCCTCGGACAGGGGGACAGATACGCAGTATTTT. It encodes CASSPPSDRGTDTQYF. The chain employs TRBV28 and TRBJ2-3; 10 positions agree with TRBD1. From germline, CDR1 is MDHEN and CDR2 SYDVKM. CDR3 length: 16 amino acids. The V gene end was trimmed by 5 bases and the J gene end by 3 bases; junction bases not matched to a gene: 8.

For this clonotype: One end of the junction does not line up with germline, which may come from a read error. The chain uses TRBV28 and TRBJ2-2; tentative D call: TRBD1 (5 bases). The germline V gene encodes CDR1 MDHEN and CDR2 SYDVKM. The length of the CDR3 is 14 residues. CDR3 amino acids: CACSRQSNTGELFF. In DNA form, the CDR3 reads TGTGCCTGCAGCCGACAGTCAAACACCGGGGAGCTGTTTTTT.

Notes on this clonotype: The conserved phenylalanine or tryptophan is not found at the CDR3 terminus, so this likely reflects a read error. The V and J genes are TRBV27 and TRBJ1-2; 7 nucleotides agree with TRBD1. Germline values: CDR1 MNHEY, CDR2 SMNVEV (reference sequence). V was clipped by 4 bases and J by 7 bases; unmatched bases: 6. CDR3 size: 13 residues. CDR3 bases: TGTGCCAGCAGTTCGACAGGGCTGGGTGGCTACACCCTC. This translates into CASSSTGLGGYTL.

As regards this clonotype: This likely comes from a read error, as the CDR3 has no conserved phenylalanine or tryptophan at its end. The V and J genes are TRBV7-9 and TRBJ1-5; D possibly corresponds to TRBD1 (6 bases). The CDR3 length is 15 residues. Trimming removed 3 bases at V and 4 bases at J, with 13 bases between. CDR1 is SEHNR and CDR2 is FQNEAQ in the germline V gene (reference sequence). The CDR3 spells CASSLGTQGNQPQHL. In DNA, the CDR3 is TGTGCCAGCAGCTTGGGAACCCAGGGGAATCAGCCCCAGCATTTG.

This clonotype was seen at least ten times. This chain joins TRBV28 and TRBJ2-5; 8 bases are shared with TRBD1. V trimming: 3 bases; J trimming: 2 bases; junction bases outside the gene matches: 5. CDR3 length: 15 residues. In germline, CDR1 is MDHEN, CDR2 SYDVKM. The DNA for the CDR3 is TGTGCCAGCAGTTTCAGGGGGCGAGTACAAGAGACCCAGTACTTC. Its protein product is CASSFRGRVQETQYF.

CDR3 region: CASGTVEKLFF. CDR3 DNA sequence: TGTGCGAGCGGGACGGTTGAAAAACTGTTTTTT. The chain carries TRBV7-9 and TRBJ1-4; D is perhaps TRBD1 (5 bases). Germline-derived CDR1 and CDR2 are SEHNR and FQNEAQ (reference sequence). The CDR3 loop spans 11 amino acids.

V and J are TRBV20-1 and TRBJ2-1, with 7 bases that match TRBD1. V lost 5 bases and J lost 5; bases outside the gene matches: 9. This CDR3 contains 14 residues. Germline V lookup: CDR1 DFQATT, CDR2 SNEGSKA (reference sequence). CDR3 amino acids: CSAHSGQMDNEQFF. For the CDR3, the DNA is TGCAGTGCTCACTCGGGACAGATGGACAATGAGCAGTTCTTC.

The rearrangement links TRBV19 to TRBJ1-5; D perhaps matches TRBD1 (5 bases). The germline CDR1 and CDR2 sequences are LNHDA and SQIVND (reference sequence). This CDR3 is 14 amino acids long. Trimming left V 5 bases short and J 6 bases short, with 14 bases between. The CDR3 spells CASSPRWGVQPQHF. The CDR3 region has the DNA TGTGCCAGTAGTCCCCGCTGGGGCGTTCAGCCCCAGCATTTT. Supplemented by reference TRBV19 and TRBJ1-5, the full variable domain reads DGGITQSPKYLFRKEGQNVTLSCEQNLNHDAMYWYRQDPGQGLRLIYYSQIVNDFQKGDIAEGYSVSREKKESFPLTVTSAQKNPTAFYLCASSPRWGVQPQHFGDGTRLSIL.

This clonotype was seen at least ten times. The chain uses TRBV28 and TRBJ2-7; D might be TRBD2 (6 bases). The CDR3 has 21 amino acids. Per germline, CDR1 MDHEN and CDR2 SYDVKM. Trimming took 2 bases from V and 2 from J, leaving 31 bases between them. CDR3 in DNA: TGTGCCAGCAGTTTAGGGATAAGGTTAATCGATCCTAGCGCCTCTACCTACGAGCAGTACTTC. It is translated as CASSLGIRLIDPSASTYEQYF.

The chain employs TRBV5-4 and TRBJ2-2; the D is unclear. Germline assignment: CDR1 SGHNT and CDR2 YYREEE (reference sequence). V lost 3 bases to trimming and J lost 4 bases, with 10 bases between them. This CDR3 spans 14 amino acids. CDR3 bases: TGTGCCAGCAGCTCGGTCCCAAGCACCGGGGAGCTGTTTTTT. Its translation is CASSSVPSTGELFF.

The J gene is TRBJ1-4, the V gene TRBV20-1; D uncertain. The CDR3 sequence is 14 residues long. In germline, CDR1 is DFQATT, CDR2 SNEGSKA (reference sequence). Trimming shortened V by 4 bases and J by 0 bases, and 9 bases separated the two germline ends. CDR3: CSANKQSTNEKLFF. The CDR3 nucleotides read TGCAGTGCTAATAAACAGTCAACTAATGAAAAACTGTTTTTT.

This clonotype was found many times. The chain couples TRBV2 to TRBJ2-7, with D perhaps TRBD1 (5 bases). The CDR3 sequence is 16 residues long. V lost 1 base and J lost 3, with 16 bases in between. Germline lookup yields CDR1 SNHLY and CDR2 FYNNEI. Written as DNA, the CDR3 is TGTGCCAGCAGTGAAGAAGTAACGGCAGGGTTCTACGAGCAGTACTTC. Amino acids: CASSEEVTAGFYEQYF.

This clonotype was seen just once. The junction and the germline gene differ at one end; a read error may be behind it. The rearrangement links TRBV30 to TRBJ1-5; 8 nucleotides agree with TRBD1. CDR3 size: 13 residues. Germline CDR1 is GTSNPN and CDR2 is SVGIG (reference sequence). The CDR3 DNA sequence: TGTGCCTGGGACAGGGGCAGAAATCAGCCCCGGCATTTT. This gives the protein CAWDRGRNQPRHF.

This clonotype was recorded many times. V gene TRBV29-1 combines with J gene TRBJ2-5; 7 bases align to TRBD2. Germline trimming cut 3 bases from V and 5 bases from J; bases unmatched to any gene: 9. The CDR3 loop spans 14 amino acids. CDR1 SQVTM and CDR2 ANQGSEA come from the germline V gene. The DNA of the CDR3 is TGCAGCGTTGAGGGTGGCGGGAGACCGGAGACCCAGTACTTC. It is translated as CSVEGGGRPETQYF.

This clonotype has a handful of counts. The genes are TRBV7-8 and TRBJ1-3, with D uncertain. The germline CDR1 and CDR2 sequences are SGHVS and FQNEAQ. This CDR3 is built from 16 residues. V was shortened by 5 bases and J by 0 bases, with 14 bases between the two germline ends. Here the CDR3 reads CASSPWTDSSGNTIYF. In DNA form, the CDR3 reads TGTGCCAGCAGCCCGTGGACCGATTCCTCTGGAAACACCATATATTTT.

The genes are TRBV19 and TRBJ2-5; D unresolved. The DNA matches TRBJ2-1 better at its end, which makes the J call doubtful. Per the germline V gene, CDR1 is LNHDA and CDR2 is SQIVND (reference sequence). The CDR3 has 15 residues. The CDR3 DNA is TGTGCCAGTAGTATATGGTACGGCTCCCTGAAAGAGCAGTTCTTC. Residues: CASSIWYGSLKEQFF.

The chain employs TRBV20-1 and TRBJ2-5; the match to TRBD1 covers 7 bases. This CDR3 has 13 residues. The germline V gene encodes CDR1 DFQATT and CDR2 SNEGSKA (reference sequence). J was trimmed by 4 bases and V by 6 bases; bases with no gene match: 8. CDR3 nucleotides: TGCAGTGCCCTTAGGACAGGAGGAGAGACCCAGTACTTC. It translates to CSALRTGGETQYF.